This TCR beta chain was profiled in a study of OX40 agonist ivuxolimab in advanced cancers. In the study overall: The costimulatory receptor OX40 (CD134) was targeted by ivuxolimab, a fully human IgG2 agonistic monoclonal antibody. Intravenous ivuxolimab was administered to patients every 2 weeks at six dose levels: 0.01, 0.1, 0.3, 1.5, 3 and 10 mg/kg. Of the approximately 50 dose-escalation patients, hepatocellular carcinoma was present in around 19, melanoma in around 15, renal cell carcinoma in 9 and head and neck cancer in 9. A male proportion of 70% to 90% and a mean age of approximately 58 years, ranging from roughly 23 to 79, were recorded for the dose-escalation cohort. Prior anti-PD-1, anti-PD-L1 or anti-CTLA-4 therapy was permitted, and 40% to 50% of dose-escalation patients had received checkpoint inhibitors. Partial responses occurred in three dose-escalation patients: two with cutaneous melanoma and one with hepatocellular carcinoma. Peripheral TCRbeta sequencing aimed to test whether ivuxolimab altered TCR sequence diversity and caused clonal T-cell expansion. The monotherapy dose-escalation portion (N ≈ 56 patients) of the phase I ivuxolimab trial is reported in the paper. Overall study results and their limits: On average, CD8+ T cells showed more expanded clones than CD4+ T cells after ivuxolimab. At doses from 0.1 to 3.0 mg/kg, clonal expansion was seen in both CD4+ and CD8+ blood T cells between baseline and week 6. Partial responders in the 0.1-3.0 mg/kg groups had among the lowest normalized peripheral clonal expansion, especially among CD8+ T cells. Low levels of normalized T-cell clonal expansion were also shown by some nonresponding patients. Antigen specificity was not determined for the clonally expanded peripheral T cells.

Comments on this clone: The target of this receptor is not known. Nothing much larger sits one base from this clone, and base qualities are not available.

Genomic DNA was extracted from sorted cells for sequencing of the TCRbeta CDR3 region. The immunoSEQ Assay was used for sequencing of TCRbeta CDR3 regions. TCRdb took over this immuneACCESS table, retaining in-frame rearrangements with V and J assigned. Such tables are incomplete; in checked studies, under half of the missing clones stem from an unresolved V gene, and the remainder is unexplained. Across this sample there are about 77,000 clones, with over 70% seen only once. Roughly 4.5% of the sample is held by the ten biggest clonotypes. V is clipped by 5 bases and J by 0 bases, and the sequence between their germline boundaries is 4 bases long. The germline V gene (reference sequence) sets CDR1 to LNHDA and CDR2 to SQIVND. The CDR3 starts with the cysteine, ends with the phenylalanine, and has 12 residues. The CDR3 DNA has 36 bases and is translated from base 1. The trial excluded patients who had a history of autoimmune disease or were on systemic immunosuppression. Peripheral blood for TCR sequencing was collected from all dose cohorts at baseline, on cycle 4 day 1, and on cycle 7 day 1. Samples came from an open-label, multicenter, first-in-human phase I dose-escalation trial of ivuxolimab. The trial enrolled adults with locally advanced or metastatic head and neck squamous cell, hepatocellular, melanoma or renal cell carcinoma. Before TCR sequencing, CD4+ T cells and CD8+ T cells were sorted from peripheral blood as separate populations.

The material sequenced was CD4+ or CD8+ T cells sorted from blood, taken in a trial of the OX40 agonist ivuxolimab. The TCR originated in an adult with an advanced solid tumor such as melanoma, head and neck, liver or kidney cancer. The receptor chain draws on TRBV19 and TRBJ1-2; the D gene remains uncertain. The DNA sequence reads TGTGCCAGTAGTGGACCTAACTATGGCTACACCTTC. It codes for CASSGPNYGYTF.